The TCR beta chain described here comes from a study of OX40 agonist ivuxolimab in advanced cancers. Study-level information: Of mixed ages from about 20 to 80 and averaging roughly 64 years, the group was more than 65% male. Three partial responders included one hepatocellular carcinoma patient and two cutaneous melanoma patients. Points from the study as a whole: Partial responders dosed at 0.1-3.0 mg/kg displayed clonal expansion ranking among the lowest.

The CDR3 runs to 14 residues. Germline V lookup: CDR1 SGHTA, CDR2 FQGNSA. The V and J ends lost 5 bases and 1 base respectively, with 11 bases between them. Drawing of blood for sampling happened at baseline, at cycle 4 day 1, and at cycle 7 day 1. TCRdb's table, derived via immunoSEQ multiplex PCR, lists solely in-frame clones and lacks some. The sample has approximately 68,000 clones, 80% to 90% seen once. This clone was counted between two and nine times. The antigen remains undetermined. The V and J genes are TRBV7-2 and TRBJ1-1, with D unclear. The material sequenced was CD4+ or CD8+ T cells sorted from blood, taken in a trial of the OX40 agonist ivuxolimab. The clonotype comes from an adult with an advanced solid tumor such as melanoma, head and neck, liver or kidney cancer. The CDR3 sequence: CASSPDRGNTEAFF. The CDR3, as DNA: TGTGCCAGCAGCCCCGACCGGGGGAACACTGAAGCTTTCTTT.